This section outlines one T cell receptor beta chain sequence together with its context. The read ends 3 residues before the CDR3 terminus; that terminus is restored from the germline J gene. The CDR3 is 13 amino acids. The V gene's germline CDR1 is MDHEN and CDR2 SYDVKM. J was trimmed by 5 bases and V by 6 bases; bases with no gene match: 4. The data belong to a study of T cells in women clearing cervical HPV infection. At the level of the study: Cases' blood sampling followed lesion detection by median about 150 days (90 to 200).

Clones were read by immunoSEQ multiplex PCR, and TCRdb kept only the in-frame ones, dropping some. The specimen's table records about 21,000 clones. Sample: blood buffy coat. This clonotype was obtained from a woman aged 18-70 years with a cervical HPV16 infection that either progressed to CIN3+ or cleared (not recorded which). The chain is built from TRBV28 and TRBJ1-1, with TRBD1 matching over 9 bases. Incomplete CDR3 DNA: TGTGCCAGCAGGGACAGGGGTGCGACTGAA. The encoded protein is CASRDRGATE. The entire CDR3 is CASRDRGATEAFF. Looking up the rest from reference TRBV28 and TRBJ1-1 gives the full variable domain: DVKVTQSSRYLVKRTGEKVFLECVQDMDHENMFWYRQDPGLGLRLIYFSYDVKMKEKGDIPEGYSVSREKKERFSLILESASTNQTSMYLCASRDRGATEAFFGQGTRLTVV.